The 20 T cell receptor beta chains in this list originate from one sample, sequenced in a study of T cell responses to AZD1222 COVID-19 vaccine. Clones were sequenced by immunoSEQ multiplex PCR, and TCRdb holds only the in-frame ones, with some missing. The table lists some 170,000 clones, about 87% of them singletons. The sequenced sample was peripheral blood, obtained 28 days after the second dose of the MenACWY control vaccine. The receptors shown here come from an adult who received the MenACWY meningococcal vaccine as a control.

This chain's CDR3 is CASSGVIGRNSYNEQFF. As DNA, the CDR3 is TGTGCCAGCAGTGGTGTGATCGGGCGGAACTCCTACAATGAGCAGTTCTTC. V usage is TRBV6-2 or TRBV6-3 and J usage is TRBJ2-1; D not certain. The CDR3 extends over 17 amino acids. The germline V gene has CDR1 MNHEY and CDR2 SVGEGT. V was cut by 5 bases and J by 0 bases, with 17 bases left in between.

V and J are TRBV7-9 and TRBJ2-7, with TRBD2 matching 7 bases. CDR3 length: 16 amino acids. V was pared by 5 bases and J by 3 bases, with 13 bases of the junction left unmatched. Germline lookup yields CDR1 SEHNR and CDR2 FQNEAQ (reference sequence). This CDR3 reads CASSNSRRGSGYEQYF. CDR3 coding DNA: TGTGCCAGCAGCAACTCACGGCGGGGGTCTGGCTACGAGCAGTACTTC.

The chain couples TRBV27 to TRBJ2-7, with 9 nucleotides matching TRBD1. V lost 5 bases to trimming and J lost 2 bases; unmatched junction nucleotides: 7. The CDR3 consists of 15 residues. CDR1 and CDR2 from the germline V gene are MNHEY and SMNVEV (reference sequence). Here the CDR3 reads CASSVDRGIAYEQYF. In DNA, the CDR3 is TGTGCCAGCAGTGTGGACAGGGGCATCGCCTACGAGCAGTACTTC.

The chain carries TRBV7-2 and TRBJ2-3; 10 bases are shared with TRBD2. CDR3 length: 17 residues. Germline CDR1 SGHTA, CDR2 FQGNSA. Germline trimming cut 4 bases from V and 3 bases from J; bases unmatched to any gene: 10. The DNA of the CDR3 is TGTGCCAGCAGCTATGTGGCGACTAGCGGGTTAACAGATACGCAGTATTTT. It codes for CASSYVATSGLTDTQYF.

This chain connects TRBV28 to TRBJ2-7, with 7 nucleotides matching TRBD2. V shed 1 base, J shed 7 bases, and the junction held 1 base outside the gene matches. Germline values: CDR1 MDHEN, CDR2 SYDVKM. The CDR3 covers 12 residues. CDR3 bases: TGTGCCAGCAGTTTATACGGGAGGGAGCAGTACTTC. Amino acid sequence: CASSLYGREQYF.

The V call is TRBV6-6, the J call TRBJ1-1; 9 nucleotides align to TRBD1. The J segment lost 3 bases and the V segment lost 5 bases, leaving 10 bases of the junction unmatched. The CDR3 loop spans 16 amino acids. CDR1 is MNHNY and CDR2 is SVGAGI in the germline V gene (reference sequence). The CDR3 nucleotides read TGTGCCAGCAGTCGAGTGGGGACAGGGAGGGACACTGAAGCTTTCTTT. This codes for CASSRVGTGRDTEAFF.

The chain recombines TRBV6-5 with TRBJ1-1; 7 nucleotides line up with TRBD1. Unmatched junction bases numbered 10, after V lost 6 bases and J lost 3 bases. The CDR3 is 15 amino acids. Germline CDR1 is MNHEY and CDR2 is SVGAGI. CDR3 region: CASRPTGKGDTEAFF. CDR3 sequence (DNA): TGTGCCAGCAGACCGACAGGGAAGGGGGACACTGAAGCTTTCTTT.

The chain recombines TRBV7-2 with TRBJ2-1; 8 bases line up with TRBD2. The V gene end was trimmed by 6 bases and the J gene end by 7 bases; junction bases not matched to a gene: 2. The CDR3 loop spans 12 amino acids. The germline gives CDR1 SGHTA, CDR2 FQGNSA. This CDR3 is CASSGGRNEQFF. CDR3 nucleotides: TGTGCCAGCAGTGGCGGGAGGAATGAGCAGTTCTTC.

In DNA form, the CDR3 reads TGTGCCAGCAGCCAAGAGGTCCTAGCAACCGGGGAGCTGTTTTTT. Protein product: CASSQEVLATGELFF. J is TRBJ2-2 and V is TRBV4-2; D is possibly TRBD2 (5 bases). From germline, CDR1 is LGHNA and CDR2 YNFKEQ. This CDR3 is 15 amino acids long. Trimming removed 0 bases from V and 5 bases from J, with 10 bases in between.

The chain recombines TRBV29-1 with TRBJ2-7; 12 bases agree with TRBD1. Germline trimming cut 6 bases from V and 4 bases from J; bases unmatched to any gene: 10. This CDR3 contains 15 residues. The germline V gene encodes CDR1 SQVTM and CDR2 ANQGSEA. The CDR3 DNA sequence: TGCAGCGTCCAGCCCGGGACAGGGGGCAAGTACGAGCAGTACTTC. Its translation: CSVQPGTGGKYEQYF.

This clone was seen just once. The chain carries TRBV25-1 and TRBJ2-7; D remains ambiguous. The CDR3 loop spans 15 amino acids. The germline V gene has CDR1 MGHDK and CDR2 SYGVNS. V gave up 4 bases and J gave up 1 base, with 14 bases separating them. CDR3 region: CASSAVLLESYEQYF. The CDR3 DNA reads as TGTGCCAGCAGTGCCGTGTTGCTGGAGTCCTACGAGCAGTACTTC.

The rearrangement joins TRBV6-6 to TRBJ2-5; tentative D call: TRBD2 (5 bases). Germline CDR1 is MNHNY and CDR2 is SVGAGI (reference sequence). This CDR3 contains 14 residues. The V and J ends lost 5 bases and 2 bases respectively, with 12 bases between them. The chain's CDR3 is CASSLYPGQETQYF. The CDR3 nucleotides read TGTGCCAGCAGTCTTTACCCGGGACAAGAGACCCAGTACTTC.

The chain carries TRBV20-1 and TRBJ1-1; D gene unclear. V dropped 6 bases and J dropped 7 bases, with 9 bases sitting between them. The CDR3 covers 10 residues. CDR1 and CDR2 from the germline V gene are DFQATT and SNEGSKA (reference sequence). DNA of the CDR3: TGCAGTGCCCGAGAGGGTGAAGCTTTCTTT. This gives the protein CSAREGEAFF.

V and J are TRBV6-6 and TRBJ2-4; D is uncertain. Trimming pared 2 bases from V and 0 bases from J, leaving 11 bases between. Germline V gene lookup returns CDR1 MNHNY and CDR2 SVGAGI (reference sequence). CDR3 length equals 16 residues. The CDR3 spells CASSYQADLAKNIQYF. CDR3 DNA: TGTGCCAGCAGTTACCAGGCGGATCTAGCCAAAAACATTCAGTACTTC.

The CDR3 DNA sequence: TGTGCCAGCTCACCGCAGGGACAGAATTCTTATAGCAATCAGCCCCAGCATTTT. This translates into CASSPQGQNSYSNQPQHF. The chain recombines TRBV18 with TRBJ1-5, with 7 positions matching TRBD1. Germline V gives CDR1 KGHSH, CDR2 LQKENI. V lost 3 bases, J lost 0 bases, and 11 bases stayed unmatched. The CDR3 is 18 residues long.

V gene TRBV5-5 combines with J gene TRBJ1-1; D is unclear. Trimming pared 5 bases from V and 7 bases from J, leaving 18 bases between. Germline V gives CDR1 SGHKS, CDR2 YYEKEE (reference sequence). CDR3 length equals 14 residues. The CDR3 sequence is CASRPTQAGLEAFF. The CDR3 coding sequence is TGTGCCAGCAGGCCTACCCAAGCAGGACTTGAAGCTTTCTTT.

CDR3 protein: CASFQRGEYNEQFF. In nucleotides, the CDR3 is TGTGCCAGCTTCCAGCGGGGGGAATACAATGAGCAGTTCTTC. This sequence joins TRBV28 and TRBJ2-1; 9 bases are a match to TRBD2. Germline CDR1 MDHEN, CDR2 SYDVKM. The trim removed 8 bases at V and 4 bases at J, leaving 6 bases unmatched. The CDR3 covers 14 residues.

The sample holds one count of this clone. This chain links TRBV27 with TRBJ1-1; D may be TRBD1 (5 bases). The length of the CDR3 is 16 residues. The germline gives CDR1 MNHEY, CDR2 SMNVEV (reference sequence). The ends were cut back, 3 bases at V and 1 base at J, with 15 bases in the middle. The CDR3 sequence: CASSFKLGQGNTEAFF. CDR3 nucleotides: TGTGCCAGCAGTTTTAAGTTGGGGCAGGGGAACACTGAAGCTTTCTTT.

The V gene is TRBV7-3, the J gene TRBJ2-7; 8 bases are shared with TRBD2. V lost 2 bases and J lost 2; bases outside the gene matches: 5. CDR3 length equals 15 residues. Germline V gene data show CDR1 as SGHTA and CDR2 as FQGTGA. DNA for the CDR3: TGTGCCAGCAGCTTAGAGGCGGGAGGTCCCTACGAGCAGTACTTC. It is translated as CASSLEAGGPYEQYF.

V is TRBV18 and J is TRBJ2-7; D not resolved. V shed 4 bases and J shed 5 bases, with 15 bases lying between them. This CDR3 comprises 14 residues. Germline V gene sequence: CDR1 KGHSH, CDR2 LQKENI. Here the CDR3 reads CASSQEQVVNEQYF. For the CDR3, the DNA is TGTGCCAGCTCACAGGAGCAGGTTGTGAACGAGCAGTACTTC. Together with reference TRBV18 and TRBJ2-7, the CDR3 gives the full variable domain: NAGVMQNPRHLVRRRGQEARLRCSPMKGHSHVYWYRQLPEEGLKFMVYLQKENIIDESGMPKERFSAEFPKEGPSILRIQQVVRGDSAAYFCASSQEQVVNEQYFGPGTRLTVT.